Presented here are 11 T cell receptor beta chains from one specimen sequenced in a study of vaccination effects on CD4 cells after COVID-19. Prior to sequencing, the ViraFEST assay stimulated PBMC with viral peptide pools, which expanded the antigen-specific CD4+ T cells. Having been cultured for 10 days, the cells underwent CD4+ T cell isolation. The person had PCR-confirmed SARS-CoV-2 infection between March and December 2020. These receptors' targets are unknown. Sequenced by immunoSEQ multiplex PCR; TCRdb stores in-frame clones only, minus some. The data contain around 49,000 clones, approximately 70% of them seen just once; the ten biggest clones take up roughly 30%. The sample here was CD4+ T cells from PBMCs cultured with a peptide pool, taken before COVID-19 vaccination. The receptors originated from a human donor who had a prior SARS-CoV-2 infection.

In nucleotides, the CDR3 is TGTGCCAGCAGCTGGGGGCCGGGACAAGTTTCCTACGAGCAGTACTTC. It specifies CASSWGPGQVSYEQYF. The chain links TRBV5-4 to TRBJ2-7, with D possibly being TRBD1 (6 bases). Between the trimmed V and J ends, which lost 3 bases and 1 base, there was a span of 17 bases. The CDR3 totals 16 residues. Germline V gives CDR1 SGHNT, CDR2 YYREEE (reference sequence).

The chain is built from TRBV5-1 and TRBJ1-4; TRBD1 is a possible D gene (6 bases). CDR1 is SGHRS, CDR2 YFSETQ, per germline. V lost 6 bases and J 7 bases, leaving 22 bases between the germline ends. The CDR3 is 16 residues long. CDR3: CASKAGAIDTGEKLFF. DNA of the CDR3: TGCGCCAGCAAGGCAGGGGCCATCGACACTGGTGAAAAACTGTTTTTT. Drawing the rest from reference TRBV5-1 and TRBJ1-4, the complete variable domain is KAGVTQTPRYLIKTRGQQVTLSCSPISGHRSVSWYQQTPGQGLQFLFEYFSETQRNKGNFPGRFSGRQFSNSRSEMNVSTLELGDSALYLCASKAGAIDTGEKLFFGSGTQLSVL.

The chain links TRBV6-5 to TRBJ2-7; TRBD1 matches 10 bases. This CDR3 has 15 amino acids. Germline V CDR1 and CDR2: MNHEY, SVGAGI. J lost 6 bases, V lost 10 bases, and 15 bases had no gene match. This CDR3 is CATQATRQGAGEQYF. CDR3 sequence (DNA): TGTGCCACACAGGCCACACGACAGGGGGCAGGCGAGCAGTACTTC.

In this sample, this clone turned up a few times. V gene TRBV19 combines with J gene TRBJ1-1, with TRBD1 identical over 9 bases. Germline V gives CDR1 LNHDA, CDR2 SQIVND (reference sequence). V was clipped by 6 bases and J by 3 bases; unmatched bases: 8. This CDR3 comprises 15 residues. DNA for the CDR3: TGTGCCAGTAGCGTGACAGGGGGTAGGCACACTGAAGCTTTCTTT. Translated: CASSVTGGRHTEAFF.

This clone was seen a single time. The chain couples TRBV7-2 to TRBJ2-3, with D perhaps given as TRBD1 or TRBD2 (5 bases each). The CDR3 has 14 amino acids. Germline V gene lookup returns CDR1 SGHTA and CDR2 FQGNSA. V shed 6 bases and J shed 3 bases, with 13 bases lying between them. This CDR3 is CASRWGFLTDTQYF. CDR3 nucleotide sequence: TGTGCCAGCAGGTGGGGGTTCCTTACAGATACGCAGTATTTT.

This clone was detected only a few times. The chain carries TRBV5-1 and TRBJ2-3, with D hard to call. This CDR3 is 13 amino acids long. V lost 0 bases to trimming and J lost 0 bases, with 2 bases between them. CDR1 is SGHRS and CDR2 is YFSETQ in the germline V gene. In DNA, the CDR3 is TGCGCCAGCAGCTTGGACAGCACAGATACGCAGTATTTT. Encoded protein: CASSLDSTDTQYF.

This clone appeared a few times. The CDR3 protein is CASSRTGQGSYEQYF. Here the CDR3 DNA reads TGTGCCAGCAGCCGAACGGGACAGGGGTCCTACGAGCAGTACTTC. The J gene is TRBJ2-7, the V gene TRBV5-4; TRBD1 matches 10 bases. Germline CDR1 reads SGHNT; CDR2 reads YYREEE (reference sequence). V trimming: 4 bases; J trimming: 1 base; junction bases outside the gene matches: 5. The CDR3 length is 15 residues.

The rearrangement uses TRBV6-5 and TRBJ1-1; no firm D call. This CDR3 has 13 residues. Germline V gene sequence: CDR1 MNHEY, CDR2 SVGAGI. Trimming pared 5 bases from V and 1 base from J, leaving 8 bases between. The CDR3 DNA reads as TGTGCCAGCAGTACAGTGAGGAACACTGAAGCTTTCTTT. Encoded protein: CASSTVRNTEAFF.

The chain carries TRBV19 and TRBJ1-2; a possible D gene is TRBD1 (6 bases). The V end lost 2 bases, the J end lost 5 bases, and 15 bases lay between the germline ends. The CDR3 is made up of 15 amino acids. Germline V gene sequence: CDR1 LNHDA, CDR2 SQIVND (reference sequence). CDR3 amino acids: CASSIPGDTRYGYTF. The CDR3 bases are TGTGCCAGTAGTATACCGGGGGACACCCGGTATGGCTACACCTTC.

J is TRBJ2-1 and V is TRBV5-1; D may correspond to TRBD1 or TRBD2 (5 bases each). Germline V CDR1 and CDR2: SGHRS, YFSETQ. The CDR3 is made up of 12 amino acids. Between the trimmed V and J ends, which lost 4 bases and 7 bases, there was a span of 9 bases. CDR3 sequence reads: CASSPWGNEQFF. DNA for the CDR3: TGCGCCAGCAGCCCATGGGGGAATGAGCAGTTCTTC. Based on the CDR3 plus reference TRBV5-1 and TRBJ2-1, the full variable domain is KAGVTQTPRYLIKTRGQQVTLSCSPISGHRSVSWYQQTPGQGLQFLFEYFSETQRNKGNFPGRFSGRQFSNSRSEMNVSTLELGDSALYLCASSPWGNEQFFGPGTRLTVL.

The CDR3 DNA is TGCGCCAGCAGCTTGGATCTGGGGTTTGAAGATACGCAGTATTTT. Translation gives CASSLDLGFEDTQYF. The chain recombines TRBV5-1 with TRBJ2-3, with D uncertain. This CDR3 has 15 residues. V lost 0 bases, J lost 5 bases, and 13 bases lay in between. In germline, CDR1 is SGHRS, CDR2 YFSETQ.